This TCR beta chain emerged from a study of blood T cell repertoires in COVID-19. Profiling relied on immunoSEQ multiplex PCR, and the TCRdb table lists in-frame clones only, not all of them. This sample yields about 160,000 clones, of which approximately 91% are seen a single time; roughly 2.1% belongs to the top ten. In germline, CDR1 is SGDLS, CDR2 YYNGEE. V was trimmed by 0 bases and J by 3 bases, leaving 16 bases between them. The CDR3 has 16 amino acids. The sample taken for sequencing was peripheral blood. The J gene is TRBJ2-7, the V gene TRBV9, with D tentatively TRBD1 (6 bases). The receptor's source is a man younger than 35 with acute or convalescent COVID-19. The CDR3 spells CASSVGDTAQGYEQYF. CDR3 DNA: TGTGCCAGCAGCGTAGGGGATACCGCACAGGGCTACGAGCAGTACTTC.